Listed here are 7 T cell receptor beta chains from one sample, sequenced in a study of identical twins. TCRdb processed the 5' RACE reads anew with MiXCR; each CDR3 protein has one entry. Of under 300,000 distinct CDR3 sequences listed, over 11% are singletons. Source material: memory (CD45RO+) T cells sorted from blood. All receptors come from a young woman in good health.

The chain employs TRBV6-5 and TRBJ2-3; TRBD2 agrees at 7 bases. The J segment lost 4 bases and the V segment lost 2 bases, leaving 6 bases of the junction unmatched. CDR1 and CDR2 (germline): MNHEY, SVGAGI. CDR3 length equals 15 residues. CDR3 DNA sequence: TGTGCCAGCAGTTACCTAGGGGAGGGCTCAGATACGCAGTATTTT. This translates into CASSYLGEGSDTQYF.

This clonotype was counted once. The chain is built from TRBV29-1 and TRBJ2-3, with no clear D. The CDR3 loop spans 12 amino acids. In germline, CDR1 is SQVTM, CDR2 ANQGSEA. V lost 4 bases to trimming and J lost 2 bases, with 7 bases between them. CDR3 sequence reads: CSVAPFTDTQYF. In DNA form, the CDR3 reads TGCAGCGTTGCCCCCTTCACAGATACGCAGTATTTT.

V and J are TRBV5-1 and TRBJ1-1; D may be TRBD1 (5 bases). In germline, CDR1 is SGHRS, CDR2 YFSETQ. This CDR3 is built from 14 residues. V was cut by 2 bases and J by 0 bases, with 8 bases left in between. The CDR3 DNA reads TGCGCCAGCAGCTTAGCGACAGTGAACACTGAAGCTTTCTTT. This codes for CASSLATVNTEAFF.

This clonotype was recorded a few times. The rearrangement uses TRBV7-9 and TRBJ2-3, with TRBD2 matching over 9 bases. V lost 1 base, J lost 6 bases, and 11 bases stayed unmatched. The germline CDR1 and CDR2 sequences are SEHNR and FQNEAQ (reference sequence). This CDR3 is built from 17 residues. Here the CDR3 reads CASSLVEAGGQGDTQYF. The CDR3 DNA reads TGTGCCAGCAGCTTAGTTGAAGCGGGGGGTCAAGGGGATACGCAGTATTTT.

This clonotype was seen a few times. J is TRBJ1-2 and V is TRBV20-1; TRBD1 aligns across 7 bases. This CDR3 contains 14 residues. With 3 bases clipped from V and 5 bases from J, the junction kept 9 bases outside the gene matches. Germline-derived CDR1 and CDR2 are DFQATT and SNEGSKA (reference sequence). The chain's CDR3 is CSASSGTALYGYTF. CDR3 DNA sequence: TGCAGTGCTAGTTCCGGGACAGCACTTTATGGCTACACCTTC.

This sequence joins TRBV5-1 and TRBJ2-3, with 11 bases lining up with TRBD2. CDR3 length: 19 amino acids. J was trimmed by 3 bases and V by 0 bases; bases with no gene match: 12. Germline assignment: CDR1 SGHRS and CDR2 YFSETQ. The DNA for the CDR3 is TGCGCCAGCAGCTTGGCGGCCACTAGCGGGGGATACTATACAGATACGCAGTATTTT. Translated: CASSLAATSGGYYTDTQYF.

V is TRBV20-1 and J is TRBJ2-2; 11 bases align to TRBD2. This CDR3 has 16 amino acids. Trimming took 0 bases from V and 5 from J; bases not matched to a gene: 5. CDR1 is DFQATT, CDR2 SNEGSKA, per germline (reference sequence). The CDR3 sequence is CSARDLSGGETGELFF. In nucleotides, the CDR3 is TGCAGTGCTAGAGATCTTAGCGGGGGGGAGACCGGGGAGCTGTTTTTT.